The entry below describes one T cell receptor (beta chain). Its antigen remains unidentified. Germline V gene sequence: CDR1 KGHSH, CDR2 LQKENI. This CDR3 is 17 amino acids long. Germline trimming cut 2 bases from V and 3 bases from J; bases unmatched to any gene: 13. The source of the sample is a study of T cell repertoires in urothelial bladder cancer. Overall study findings and caveats: Carcinoma specimens had fewer T cells than benign specimens.

Assay used: immunoSEQ multiplex PCR; TCRdb lists only in-frame clones, some missing. The sample includes fewer than 15,000 clones, around three fifths of them seen just once. The clonotype originates from a human donor with urothelial carcinoma. This chain joins TRBV18 and TRBJ2-7; 7 bases align to TRBD2. Sequenced: tumor-infiltrating cells from bladder cancer. Here the CDR3 reads CASSPIAGSGISYEQYF. CDR3 DNA: TGTGCCAGCTCACCAATAGCGGGCAGCGGGATAAGCTACGAGCAGTACTTC.